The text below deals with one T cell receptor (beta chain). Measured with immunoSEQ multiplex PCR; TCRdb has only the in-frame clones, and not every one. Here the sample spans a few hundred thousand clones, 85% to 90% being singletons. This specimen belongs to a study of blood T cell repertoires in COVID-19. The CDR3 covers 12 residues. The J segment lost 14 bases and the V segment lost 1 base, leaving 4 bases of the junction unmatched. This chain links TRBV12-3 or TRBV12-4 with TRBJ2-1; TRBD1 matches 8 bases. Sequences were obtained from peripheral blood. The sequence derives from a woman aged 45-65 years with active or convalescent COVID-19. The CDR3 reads CASSLGTGKEFF. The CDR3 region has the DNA TGTGCCAGCAGTTTAGGGACAGGGAAAGAGTTCTTC.